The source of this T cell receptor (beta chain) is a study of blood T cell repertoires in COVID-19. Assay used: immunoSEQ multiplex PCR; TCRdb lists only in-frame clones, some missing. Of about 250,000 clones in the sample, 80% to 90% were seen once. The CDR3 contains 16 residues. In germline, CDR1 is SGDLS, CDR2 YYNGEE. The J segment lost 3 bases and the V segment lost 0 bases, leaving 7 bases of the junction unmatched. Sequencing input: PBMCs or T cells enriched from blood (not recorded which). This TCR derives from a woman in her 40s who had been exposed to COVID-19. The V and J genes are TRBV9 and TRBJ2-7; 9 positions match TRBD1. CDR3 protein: CASSVVDRGDDYEQYF. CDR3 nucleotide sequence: TGTGCCAGCAGCGTAGTAGACAGGGGGGATGACTACGAGCAGTACTTC.